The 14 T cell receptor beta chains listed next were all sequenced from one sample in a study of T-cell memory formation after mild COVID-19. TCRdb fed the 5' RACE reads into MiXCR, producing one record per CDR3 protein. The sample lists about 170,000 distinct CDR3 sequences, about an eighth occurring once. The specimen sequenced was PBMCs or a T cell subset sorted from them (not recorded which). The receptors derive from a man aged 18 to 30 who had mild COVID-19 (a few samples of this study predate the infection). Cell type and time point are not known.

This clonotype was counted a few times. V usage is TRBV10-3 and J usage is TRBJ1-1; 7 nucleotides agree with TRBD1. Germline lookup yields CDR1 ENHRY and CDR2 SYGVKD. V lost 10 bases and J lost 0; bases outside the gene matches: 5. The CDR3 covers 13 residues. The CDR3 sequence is CATRQGMNTEAFF. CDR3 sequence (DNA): TGTGCCACTAGACAGGGAATGAACACTGAAGCTTTCTTT.

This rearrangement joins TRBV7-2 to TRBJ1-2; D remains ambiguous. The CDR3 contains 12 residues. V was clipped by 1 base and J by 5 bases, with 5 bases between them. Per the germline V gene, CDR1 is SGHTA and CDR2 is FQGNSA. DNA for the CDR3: TGTGCCAGCAGCTTAGAACTTTATGGCTACACCTTC. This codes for CASSLELYGYTF.

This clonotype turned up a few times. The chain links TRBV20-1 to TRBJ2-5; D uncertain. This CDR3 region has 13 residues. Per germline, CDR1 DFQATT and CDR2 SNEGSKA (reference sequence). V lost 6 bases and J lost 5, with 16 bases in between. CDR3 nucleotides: TGCAGTGCCCGCTTAGTAGATTCCGAGACCCAGTACTTC. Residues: CSARLVDSETQYF.

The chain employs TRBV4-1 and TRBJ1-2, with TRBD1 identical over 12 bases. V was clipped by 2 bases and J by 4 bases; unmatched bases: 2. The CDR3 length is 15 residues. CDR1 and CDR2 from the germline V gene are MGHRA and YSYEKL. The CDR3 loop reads CASSQPGQGAYGYTF. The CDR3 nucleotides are TGCGCCAGCAGCCAACCGGGACAGGGGGCCTATGGCTACACCTTC.

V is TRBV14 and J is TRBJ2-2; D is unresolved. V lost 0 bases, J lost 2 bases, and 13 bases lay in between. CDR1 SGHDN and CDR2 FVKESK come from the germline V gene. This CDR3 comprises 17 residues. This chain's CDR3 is CASSQDWQSLNTGELFF. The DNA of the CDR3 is TGTGCCAGCAGCCAAGATTGGCAATCCCTCAACACCGGGGAGCTGTTTTTT.

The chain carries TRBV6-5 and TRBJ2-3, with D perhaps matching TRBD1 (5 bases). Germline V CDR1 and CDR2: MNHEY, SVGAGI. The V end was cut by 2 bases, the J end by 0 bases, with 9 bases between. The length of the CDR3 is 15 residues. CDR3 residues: CASSYDSASTDTQYF. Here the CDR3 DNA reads TGTGCCAGCAGTTACGACAGCGCTAGCACAGATACGCAGTATTTT.

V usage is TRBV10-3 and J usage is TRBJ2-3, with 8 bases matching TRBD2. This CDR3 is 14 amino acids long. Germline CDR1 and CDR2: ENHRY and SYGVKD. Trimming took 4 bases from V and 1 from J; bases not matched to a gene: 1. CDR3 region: CAISVAGRTDTQYF. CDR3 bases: TGTGCCATCAGTGTAGCGGGGCGCACAGATACGCAGTATTTT.

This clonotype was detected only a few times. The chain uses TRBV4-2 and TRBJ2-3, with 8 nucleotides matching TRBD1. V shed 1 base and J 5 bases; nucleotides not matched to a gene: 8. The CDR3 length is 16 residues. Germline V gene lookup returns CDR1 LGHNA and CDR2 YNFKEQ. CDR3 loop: CASSQAGARGQDTQYF. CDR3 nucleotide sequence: TGTGCCAGCAGCCAAGCCGGGGCCAGGGGGCAAGATACGCAGTATTTT.

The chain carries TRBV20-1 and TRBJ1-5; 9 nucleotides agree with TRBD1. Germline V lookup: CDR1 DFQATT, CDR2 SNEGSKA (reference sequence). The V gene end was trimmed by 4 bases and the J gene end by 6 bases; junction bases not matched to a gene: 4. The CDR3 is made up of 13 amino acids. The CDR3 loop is CSATGTGRQPQHF. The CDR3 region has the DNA TGCAGTGCTACCGGGACAGGGCGTCAGCCCCAGCATTTT.

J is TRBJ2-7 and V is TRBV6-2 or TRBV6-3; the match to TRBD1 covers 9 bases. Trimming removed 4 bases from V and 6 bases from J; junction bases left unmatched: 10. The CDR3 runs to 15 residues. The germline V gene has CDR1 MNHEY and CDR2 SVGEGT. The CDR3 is CASSSFGTGYSEQYF. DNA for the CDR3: TGTGCCAGCAGTTCCTTCGGGACAGGGTATAGCGAGCAGTACTTC.

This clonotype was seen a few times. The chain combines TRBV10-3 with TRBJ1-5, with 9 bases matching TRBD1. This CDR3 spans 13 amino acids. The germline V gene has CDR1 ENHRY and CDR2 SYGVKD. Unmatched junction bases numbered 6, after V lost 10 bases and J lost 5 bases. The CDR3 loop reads CATRDRVDQPQHF. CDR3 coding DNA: TGTGCCACTAGGGACAGGGTAGATCAGCCCCAGCATTTT.

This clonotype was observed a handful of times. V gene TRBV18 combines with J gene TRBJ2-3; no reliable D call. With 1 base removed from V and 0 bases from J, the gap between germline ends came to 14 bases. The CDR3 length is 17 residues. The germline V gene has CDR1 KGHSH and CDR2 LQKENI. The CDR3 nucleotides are TGTGCCAGCTCACCACGGTCCAGAACCCTTAGCACAGATACGCAGTATTTT. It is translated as CASSPRSRTLSTDTQYF.

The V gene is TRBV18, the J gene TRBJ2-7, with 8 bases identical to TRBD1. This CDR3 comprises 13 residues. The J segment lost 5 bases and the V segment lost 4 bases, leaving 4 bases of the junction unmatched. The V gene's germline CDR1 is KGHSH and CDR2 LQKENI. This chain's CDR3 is CASSQGTGNEQYF. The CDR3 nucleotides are TGTGCCAGCTCACAGGGGACAGGCAACGAGCAGTACTTC.

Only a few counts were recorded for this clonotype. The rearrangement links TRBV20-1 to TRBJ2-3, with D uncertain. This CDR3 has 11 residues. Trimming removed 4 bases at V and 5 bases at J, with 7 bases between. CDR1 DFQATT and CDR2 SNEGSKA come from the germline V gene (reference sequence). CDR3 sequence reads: CSATFLDTQYF. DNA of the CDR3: TGCAGTGCTACTTTCTTAGATACGCAGTATTTT.